Included here is one T cell receptor beta chain sequence, with context. No antigen is known for it. The CDR3 extends over 17 amino acids. Trimming cost V 7 bases and J 2 bases, with 20 bases left between them. Germline V lookup: CDR1 SEHNR, CDR2 FQNEAQ (reference sequence). The data derive from a study of Graves' ophthalmopathy and Graves' hyperthyroidism. General observations from the study: Blood contained most expanded thyroid clonotypes exceeding 0.001 frequency.

Amplification targeted the TCR beta CDR3 regions, with RNA transcripts as the source material. Following a first-round RT-PCR that used HTBI primers, a second-round multiplex PCR was carried out. TCRdb redid the calling of the multiplex PCR reads with MiXCR, one entry per CDR3 protein. The sample yields 1 million to 1.3 million distinct CDR3 sequences, roughly two fifths seen once. Each diagnosis was determined on the basis of clinical symptoms, serum thyroxine, TRAb, thyroid ultrasound and orbital computed tomography. The clonotype was recovered from an adult man with Graves' hyperthyroidism. The sequencing input was peripheral blood or thyroid tissue (not recorded which). The chain joins TRBV7-9 to TRBJ2-2; a possible D gene is TRBD2 (5 bases). The CDR3 DNA reads TGTGCCAGCACCTTTAGACCTCCGGGGATAAACACCGGGGAGCTGTTTTTT. It encodes CASTFRPPGINTGELFF. Combining the CDR3 with reference TRBV7-9 and TRBJ2-2 gives the whole variable domain DTGVSQNPRHKITKRGQNVTFRCDPISEHNRLYWYRQTLGQGPEFLTYFQNEAQLEKSRLLSDRFSAERPKGSFSTLEIQRTEQGDSAMYLCASTFRPPGINTGELFFGEGSRLTVL.